This record concerns one T cell receptor beta chain sequence. The antigen is not known. This entry belongs to a study of T cells expressing NK-cell markers. About the study: Obtained from sorted CD3+CD56+NKG2C+, CD3+CD56+NKG2C- and CD3+CD56-NKG2C+ T cells were the TCR beta repertoires.

Regarding the study as a whole: The dominant NKG2C+ clonotypes represented about 1.0-7.5% of CD8+ T cells in several donors. Specificity for HCMV among expanded NKG2C+ T cell clones was not established.

Each CDR3 protein gets one entry in TCRdb, which reprocessed the 5' RACE reads and gives no DNA. The sample includes around 550,000 distinct CDR3 sequences. Germline CDR1 and CDR2: ENHRY and SYGVKD. This CDR3 has 14 residues. The chain uses TRBV10-3 and TRBJ2-5; the D gene TCRdb calls, TRBD1, cannot be checked with no DNA. Material for sequencing was blood T cells: a sorted CD56 or NKG2C T cell subset, CD4+ or CD8+ T cells, or bulk PBMC T cells (not recorded which). This TCR derives from a man between 18 and 35 years old in good health. CDR3 in amino acids: CAISRTGIQETQYF.